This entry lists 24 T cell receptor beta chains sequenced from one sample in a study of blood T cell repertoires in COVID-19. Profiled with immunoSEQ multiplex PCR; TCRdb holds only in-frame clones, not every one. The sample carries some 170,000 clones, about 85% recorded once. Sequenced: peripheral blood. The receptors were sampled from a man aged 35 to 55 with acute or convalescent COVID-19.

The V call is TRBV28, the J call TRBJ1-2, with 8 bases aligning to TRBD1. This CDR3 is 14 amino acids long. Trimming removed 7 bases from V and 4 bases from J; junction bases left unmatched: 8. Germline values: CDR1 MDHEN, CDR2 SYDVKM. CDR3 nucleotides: TGTGCCAGCACCTTACCGGGACAGGTCTATGGCTACACCTTC. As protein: CASTLPGQVYGYTF.

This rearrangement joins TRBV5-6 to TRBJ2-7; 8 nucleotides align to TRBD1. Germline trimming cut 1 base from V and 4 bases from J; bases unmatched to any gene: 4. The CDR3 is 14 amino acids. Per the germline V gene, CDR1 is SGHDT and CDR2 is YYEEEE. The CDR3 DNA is TGTGCCAGCAGCTTGCAGGGGGCTCGGTACGAGCAGTACTTC. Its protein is CASSLQGARYEQYF. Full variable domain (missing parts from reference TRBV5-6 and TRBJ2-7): DAGVTQSPTHLIKTRGQQVTLRCSPKSGHDTVSWYQQALGQGPQFIFQYYEEEERQRGNFPDRFSGHQFPNYSSELNVNALLLGDSALYLCASSLQGARYEQYFGPGTRLTVT.

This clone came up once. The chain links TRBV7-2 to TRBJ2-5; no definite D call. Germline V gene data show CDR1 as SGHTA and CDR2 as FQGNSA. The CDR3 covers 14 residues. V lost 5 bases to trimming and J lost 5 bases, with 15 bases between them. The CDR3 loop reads CASSHFRSEETQYF. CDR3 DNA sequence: TGTGCCAGCAGCCACTTCCGATCTGAGGAGACCCAGTACTTC.

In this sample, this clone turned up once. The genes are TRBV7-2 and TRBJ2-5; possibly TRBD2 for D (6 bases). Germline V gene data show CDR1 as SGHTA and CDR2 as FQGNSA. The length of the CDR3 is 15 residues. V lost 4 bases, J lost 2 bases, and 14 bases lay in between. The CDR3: CASSSDTGGQETQYF. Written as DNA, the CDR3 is TGTGCCAGCAGCTCCGATACCGGGGGACAAGAGACCCAGTACTTC. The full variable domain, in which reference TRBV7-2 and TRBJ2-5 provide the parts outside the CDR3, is GAGVSQSPSNKVTEKGKDVELRCDPISGHTALYWYRQSLGQGLEFLIYFQGNSAPDKSGLPSDRFSAERTGGSVSTLTIQRTQQEDSAVYLCASSSDTGGQETQYFGPGTRLLVL.

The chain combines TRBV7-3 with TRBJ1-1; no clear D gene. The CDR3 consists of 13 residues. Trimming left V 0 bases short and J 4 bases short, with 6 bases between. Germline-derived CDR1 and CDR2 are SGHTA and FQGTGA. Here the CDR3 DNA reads TGTGCCAGCAGCTTAACACGGAGCACTGAAGCTTTCTTT. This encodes CASSLTRSTEAFF.

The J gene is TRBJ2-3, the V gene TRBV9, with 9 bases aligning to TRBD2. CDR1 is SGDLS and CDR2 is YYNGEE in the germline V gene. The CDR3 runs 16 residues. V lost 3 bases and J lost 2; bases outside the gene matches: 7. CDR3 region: CASSGTGTSITDTQYF. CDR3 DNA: TGTGCCAGCAGCGGCACCGGGACTAGCATCACAGATACGCAGTATTTT.

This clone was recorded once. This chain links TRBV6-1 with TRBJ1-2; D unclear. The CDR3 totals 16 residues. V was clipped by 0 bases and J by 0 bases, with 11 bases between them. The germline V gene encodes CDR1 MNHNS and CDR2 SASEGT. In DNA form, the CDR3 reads TGTGCCAGCAGTGAAGCCTATCAGCTAGCTAACTATGGCTACACCTTC. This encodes CASSEAYQLANYGYTF.

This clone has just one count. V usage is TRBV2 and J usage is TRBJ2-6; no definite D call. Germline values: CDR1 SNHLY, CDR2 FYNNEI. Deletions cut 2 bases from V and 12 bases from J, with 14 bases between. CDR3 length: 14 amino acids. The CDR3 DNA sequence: TGTGCCAGCAGTGAACCGAGCTGGTCCGGCGTCCTGACTTTC. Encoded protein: CASSEPSWSGVLTF.

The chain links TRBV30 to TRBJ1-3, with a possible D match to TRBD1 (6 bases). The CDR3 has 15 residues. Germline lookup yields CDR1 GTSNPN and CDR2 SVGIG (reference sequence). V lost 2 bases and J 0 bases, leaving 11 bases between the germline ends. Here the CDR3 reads CAWSIGQTSGNTIYF. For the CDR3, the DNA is TGTGCCTGGAGTATCGGACAGACCTCTGGAAACACCATATATTTT.

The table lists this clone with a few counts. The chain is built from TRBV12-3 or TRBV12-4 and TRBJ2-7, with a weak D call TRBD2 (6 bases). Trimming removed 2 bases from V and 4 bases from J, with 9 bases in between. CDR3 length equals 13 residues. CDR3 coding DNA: TGTGCCAGCAGTTTAAGTGCGGGATACGAGCAGTACTTC. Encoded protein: CASSLSAGYEQYF.

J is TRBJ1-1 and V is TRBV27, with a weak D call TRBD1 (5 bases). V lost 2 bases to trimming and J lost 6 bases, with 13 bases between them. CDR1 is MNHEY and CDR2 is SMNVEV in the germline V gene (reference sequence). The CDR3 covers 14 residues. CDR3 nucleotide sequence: TGTGCCAGCAGTTTAGTGGGGGGTATCTCTGAAGCTTTCTTT. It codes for CASSLVGGISEAFF.

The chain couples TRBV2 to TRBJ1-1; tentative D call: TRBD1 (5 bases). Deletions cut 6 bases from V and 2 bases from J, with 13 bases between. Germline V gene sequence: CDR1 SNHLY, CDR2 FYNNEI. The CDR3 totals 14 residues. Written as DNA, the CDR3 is TGTGCCAGCAGATCCCCCAGGGTAAACACTGAAGCTTTCTTT. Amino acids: CASRSPRVNTEAFF.

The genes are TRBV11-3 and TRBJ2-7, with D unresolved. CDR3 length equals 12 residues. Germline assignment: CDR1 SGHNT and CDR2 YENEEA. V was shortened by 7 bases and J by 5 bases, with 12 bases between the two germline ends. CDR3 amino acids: CASINQVNEQYF. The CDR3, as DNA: TGTGCCAGCATCAACCAGGTTAACGAGCAGTACTTC. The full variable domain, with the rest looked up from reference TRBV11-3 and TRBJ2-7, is EAGVVQSPRYKIIEKKQPVAFWCNPISGHNTLYWYLQNLGQGPELLIRYENEEAVDDSQLPKDRFSAERLKGVDSTLKIQPAELGDSAVYLCASINQVNEQYFGPGTRLTVT.

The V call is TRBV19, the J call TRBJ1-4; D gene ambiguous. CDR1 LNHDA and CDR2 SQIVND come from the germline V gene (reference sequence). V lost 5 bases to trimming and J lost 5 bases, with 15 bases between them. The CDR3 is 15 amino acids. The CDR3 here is CASSGNETPNEKLFF. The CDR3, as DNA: TGTGCCAGTAGTGGAAATGAGACTCCGAATGAAAAACTGTTTTTT.

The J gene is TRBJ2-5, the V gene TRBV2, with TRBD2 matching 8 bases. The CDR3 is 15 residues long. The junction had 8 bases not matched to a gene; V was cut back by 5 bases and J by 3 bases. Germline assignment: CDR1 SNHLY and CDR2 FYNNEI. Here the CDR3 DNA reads TGTGCCAGCAGTAAAACAGGGACTAGAGAAGAGACCCAGTACTTC. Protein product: CASSKTGTREETQYF.

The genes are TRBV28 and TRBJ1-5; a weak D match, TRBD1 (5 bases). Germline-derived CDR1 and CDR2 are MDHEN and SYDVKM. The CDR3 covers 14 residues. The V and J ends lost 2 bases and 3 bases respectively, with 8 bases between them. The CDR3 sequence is CASSLGGHNQPQHF. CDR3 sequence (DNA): TGTGCCAGCAGTTTAGGCGGACACAATCAGCCCCAGCATTTT.

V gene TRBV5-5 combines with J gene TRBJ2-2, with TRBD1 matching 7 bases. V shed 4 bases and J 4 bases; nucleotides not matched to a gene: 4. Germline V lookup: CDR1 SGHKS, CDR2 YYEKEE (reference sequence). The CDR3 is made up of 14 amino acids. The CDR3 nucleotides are TGTGCCAGCAGCCTTACAGGGGTCACCGGGGAGCTGTTTTTT. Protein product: CASSLTGVTGELFF.

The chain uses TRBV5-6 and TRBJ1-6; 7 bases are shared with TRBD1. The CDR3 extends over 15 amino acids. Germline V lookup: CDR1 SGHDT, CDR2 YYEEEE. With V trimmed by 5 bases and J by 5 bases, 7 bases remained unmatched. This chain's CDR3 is CASSSITGDNSPLHF. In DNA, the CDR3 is TGTGCCAGCAGTTCTATTACAGGGGATAATTCACCCCTCCACTTT.

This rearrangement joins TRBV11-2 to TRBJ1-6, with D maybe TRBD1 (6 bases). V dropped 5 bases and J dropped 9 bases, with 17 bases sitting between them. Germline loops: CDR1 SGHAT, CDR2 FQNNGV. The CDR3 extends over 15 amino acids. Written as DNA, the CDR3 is TGTGCCAGCAGCCTCTACCGGGACAATCTTTCACCCCTCCACTTT. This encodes CASSLYRDNLSPLHF.

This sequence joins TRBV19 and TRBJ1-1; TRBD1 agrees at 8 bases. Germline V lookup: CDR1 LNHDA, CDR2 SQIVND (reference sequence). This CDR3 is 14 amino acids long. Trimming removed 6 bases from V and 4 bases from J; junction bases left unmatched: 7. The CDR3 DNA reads TGTGCCAGTAGGGACAGGGCCTTAGGCACTGAAGCTTTCTTT. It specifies CASRDRALGTEAFF. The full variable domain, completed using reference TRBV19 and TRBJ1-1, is DGGITQSPKYLFRKEGQNVTLSCEQNLNHDAMYWYRQDPGQGLRLIYYSQIVNDFQKGDIAEGYSVSREKKESFPLTVTSAQKNPTAFYLCASRDRALGTEAFFGQGTRLTVV.

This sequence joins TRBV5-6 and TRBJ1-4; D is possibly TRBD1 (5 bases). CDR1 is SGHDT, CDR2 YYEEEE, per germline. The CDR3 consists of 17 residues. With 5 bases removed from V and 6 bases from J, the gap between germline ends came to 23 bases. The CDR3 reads CASRRGTGISSYEKLFF. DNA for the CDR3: TGTGCCAGCAGGCGTGGGACTGGGATTTCATCATATGAAAAACTGTTTTTT. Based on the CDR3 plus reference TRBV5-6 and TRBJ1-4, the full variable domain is DAGVTQSPTHLIKTRGQQVTLRCSPKSGHDTVSWYQQALGQGPQFIFQYYEEEERQRGNFPDRFSGHQFPNYSSELNVNALLLGDSALYLCASRRGTGISSYEKLFFGSGTQLSVL.

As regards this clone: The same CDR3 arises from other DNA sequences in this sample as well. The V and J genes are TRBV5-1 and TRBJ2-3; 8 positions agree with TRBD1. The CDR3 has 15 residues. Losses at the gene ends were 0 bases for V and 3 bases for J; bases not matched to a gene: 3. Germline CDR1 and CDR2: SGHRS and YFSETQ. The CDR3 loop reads CASSLGTGRTDTQYF. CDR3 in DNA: TGCGCCAGCAGCTTGGGGACAGGGAGGACAGATACGCAGTATTTT.

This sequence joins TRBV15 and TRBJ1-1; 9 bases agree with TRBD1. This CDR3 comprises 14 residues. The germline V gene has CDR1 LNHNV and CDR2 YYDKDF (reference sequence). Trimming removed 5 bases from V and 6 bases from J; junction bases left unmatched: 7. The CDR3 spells CATSVRDRVAEAFF. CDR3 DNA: TGTGCCACCAGCGTCCGGGACAGGGTCGCTGAAGCTTTCTTT.

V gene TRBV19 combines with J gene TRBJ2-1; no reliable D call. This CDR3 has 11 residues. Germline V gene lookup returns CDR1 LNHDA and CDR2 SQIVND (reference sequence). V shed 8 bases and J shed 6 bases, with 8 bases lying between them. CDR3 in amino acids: CASAYFNEQFF. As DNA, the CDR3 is TGTGCCAGTGCCTACTTCAATGAGCAGTTCTTC.